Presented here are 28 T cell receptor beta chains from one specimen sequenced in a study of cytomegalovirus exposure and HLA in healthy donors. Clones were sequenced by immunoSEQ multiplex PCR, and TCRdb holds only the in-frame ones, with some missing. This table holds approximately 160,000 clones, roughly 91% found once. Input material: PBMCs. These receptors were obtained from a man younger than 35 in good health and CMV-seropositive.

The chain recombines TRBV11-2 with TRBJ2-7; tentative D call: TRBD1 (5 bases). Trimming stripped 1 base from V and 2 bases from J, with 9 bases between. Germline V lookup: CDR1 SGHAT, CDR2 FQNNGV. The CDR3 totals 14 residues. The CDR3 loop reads CASSLVTGAYEQYF. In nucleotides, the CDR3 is TGTGCCAGCAGCTTAGTTACAGGAGCCTACGAGCAGTACTTC.

The DNA for the CDR3 is TGTGCCAGCAGTGAAAAGGGGTCGGGTACGCAGTATTTT. It is translated as CASSEKGSGTQYF. J is TRBJ2-3 and V is TRBV2, with D tentatively TRBD1 (5 bases). The CDR3 totals 13 residues. Per the germline V gene, CDR1 is SNHLY and CDR2 is FYNNEI. The ends were cut back, 2 bases at V and 8 bases at J, with 11 bases in the middle.

The CDR3 nucleotides read TGTGCCAGCAGTCAATCCGGACTAGCGGCCCCCTACGAGCAGTACTTC. It translates to CASSQSGLAAPYEQYF. The chain employs TRBV2 and TRBJ2-7; 10 nucleotides align to TRBD2. The CDR3 is made up of 16 amino acids. V was pared by 5 bases and J by 2 bases, with 9 bases of the junction left unmatched. The germline CDR1 and CDR2 sequences are SNHLY and FYNNEI.

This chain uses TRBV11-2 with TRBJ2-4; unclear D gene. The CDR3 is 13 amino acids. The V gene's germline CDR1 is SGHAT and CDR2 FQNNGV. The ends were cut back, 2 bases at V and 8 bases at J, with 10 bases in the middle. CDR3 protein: CASSLSDPYIQYF. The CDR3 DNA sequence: TGTGCCAGCAGCTTAAGCGATCCGTACATTCAGTACTTC.

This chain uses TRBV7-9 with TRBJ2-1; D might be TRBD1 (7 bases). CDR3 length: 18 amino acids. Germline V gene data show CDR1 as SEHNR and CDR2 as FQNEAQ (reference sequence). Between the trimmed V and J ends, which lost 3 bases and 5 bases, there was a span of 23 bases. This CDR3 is CASSLGGRWGQINNEQFF. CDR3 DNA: TGTGCCAGCAGCTTGGGAGGCCGGTGGGGACAGATTAACAATGAGCAGTTCTTC.

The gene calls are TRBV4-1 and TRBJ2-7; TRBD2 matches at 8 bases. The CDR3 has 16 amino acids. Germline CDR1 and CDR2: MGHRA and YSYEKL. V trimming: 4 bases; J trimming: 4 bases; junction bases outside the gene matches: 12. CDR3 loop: CASSREIAGQPYEQYF. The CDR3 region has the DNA TGCGCCAGCAGCCGAGAGATAGCGGGACAACCTTACGAGCAGTACTTC.

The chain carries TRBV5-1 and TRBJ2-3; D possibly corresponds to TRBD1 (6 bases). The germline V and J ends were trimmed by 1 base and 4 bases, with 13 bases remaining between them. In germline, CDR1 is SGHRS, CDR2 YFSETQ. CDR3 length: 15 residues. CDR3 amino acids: CASSLKQGVADTQYF. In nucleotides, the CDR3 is TGCGCCAGCAGCTTGAAACAGGGCGTCGCAGATACGCAGTATTTT.

In DNA, the CDR3 is TGTGCCAGCAGCTTAGGACAGCAAGAGACCCAGTACTTC. This sequence encodes CASSLGQQETQYF. This chain uses TRBV7-3 with TRBJ2-5; possible D gene TRBD1, 6 bases. The CDR3 spans 13 residues. From germline, CDR1 is SGHTA and CDR2 FQGTGA. Trimming removed 2 bases from V and 2 bases from J, with 6 bases in between.

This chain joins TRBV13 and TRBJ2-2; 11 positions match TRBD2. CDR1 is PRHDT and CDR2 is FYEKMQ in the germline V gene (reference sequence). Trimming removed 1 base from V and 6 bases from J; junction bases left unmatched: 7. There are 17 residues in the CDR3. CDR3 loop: CASSLVLAGADAGELFF. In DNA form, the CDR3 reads TGTGCCAGCAGCTTAGTACTAGCGGGAGCTGACGCCGGGGAGCTGTTTTTT.

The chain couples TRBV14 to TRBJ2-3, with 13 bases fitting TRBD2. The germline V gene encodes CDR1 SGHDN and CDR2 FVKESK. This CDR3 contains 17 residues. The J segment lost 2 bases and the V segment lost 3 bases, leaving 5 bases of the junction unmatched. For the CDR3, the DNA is TGTGCCAGCAGCCACCCGGGACTAGCGGGGTTCACAGATACGCAGTATTTT. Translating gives CASSHPGLAGFTDTQYF.

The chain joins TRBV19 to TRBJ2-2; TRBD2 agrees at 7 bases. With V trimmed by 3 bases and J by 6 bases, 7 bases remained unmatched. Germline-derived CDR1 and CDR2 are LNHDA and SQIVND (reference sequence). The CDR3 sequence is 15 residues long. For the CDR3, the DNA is TGTGCCAGTAGTATGGGAGGGTTTCCCCCCGGGGAGCTGTTTTTT. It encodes CASSMGGFPPGELFF.

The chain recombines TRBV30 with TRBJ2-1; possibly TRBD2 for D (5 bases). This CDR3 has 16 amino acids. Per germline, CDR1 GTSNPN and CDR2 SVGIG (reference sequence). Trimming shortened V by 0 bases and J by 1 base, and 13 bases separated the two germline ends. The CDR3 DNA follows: TGTGCCTGGAGTGTATCGTCGGGGATGTCCTACAATGAGCAGTTCTTC. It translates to CAWSVSSGMSYNEQFF.

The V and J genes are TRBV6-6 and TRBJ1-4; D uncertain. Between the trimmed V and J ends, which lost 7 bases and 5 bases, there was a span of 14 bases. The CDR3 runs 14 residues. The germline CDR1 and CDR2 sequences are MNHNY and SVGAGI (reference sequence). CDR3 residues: CASTPLGENEKLFF. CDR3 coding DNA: TGTGCCAGCACTCCCCTCGGGGAGAATGAAAAACTGTTTTTT.

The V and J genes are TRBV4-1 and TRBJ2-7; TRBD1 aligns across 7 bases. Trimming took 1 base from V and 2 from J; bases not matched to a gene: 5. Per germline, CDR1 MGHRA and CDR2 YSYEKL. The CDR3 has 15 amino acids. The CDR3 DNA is TGCGCCAGCAGCCAAGCGCTGGGACAGACCTACGAGCAGTACTTC. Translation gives CASSQALGQTYEQYF.

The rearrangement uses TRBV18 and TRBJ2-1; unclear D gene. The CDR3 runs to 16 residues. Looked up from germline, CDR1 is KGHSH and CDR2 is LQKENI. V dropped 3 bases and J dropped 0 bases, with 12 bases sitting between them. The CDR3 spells CASSPPTRSSYNEQFF. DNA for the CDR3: TGTGCCAGCTCACCTCCGACGCGGAGCTCCTACAATGAGCAGTTCTTC. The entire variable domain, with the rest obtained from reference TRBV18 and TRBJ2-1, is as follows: NAGVMQNPRHLVRRRGQEARLRCSPMKGHSHVYWYRQLPEEGLKFMVYLQKENIIDESGMPKERFSAEFPKEGPSILRIQQVVRGDSAAYFCASSPPTRSSYNEQFFGPGTRLTVL.

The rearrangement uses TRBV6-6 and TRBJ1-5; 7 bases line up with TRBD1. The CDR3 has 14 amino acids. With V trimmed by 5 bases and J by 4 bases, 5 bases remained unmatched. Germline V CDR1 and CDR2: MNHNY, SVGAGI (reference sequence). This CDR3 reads CASSRQGPNQPQHF. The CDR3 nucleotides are TGTGCCAGCAGTAGACAGGGACCTAATCAGCCCCAGCATTTT.

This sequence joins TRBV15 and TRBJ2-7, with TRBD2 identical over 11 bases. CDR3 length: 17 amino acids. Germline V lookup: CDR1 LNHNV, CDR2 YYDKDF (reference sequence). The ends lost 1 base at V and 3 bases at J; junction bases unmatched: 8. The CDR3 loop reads CATSRVGWGTSGYEQYF. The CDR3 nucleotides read TGTGCCACCAGCAGAGTCGGTTGGGGGACTAGCGGCTACGAGCAGTACTTC.

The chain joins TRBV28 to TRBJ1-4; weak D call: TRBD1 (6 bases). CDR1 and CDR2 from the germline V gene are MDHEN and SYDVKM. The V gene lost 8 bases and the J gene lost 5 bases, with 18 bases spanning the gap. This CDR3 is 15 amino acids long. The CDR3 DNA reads TGTGCCAGCCGAACATCAGGGGTAACAAATGAAAAACTGTTTTTT. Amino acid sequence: CASRTSGVTNEKLFF.

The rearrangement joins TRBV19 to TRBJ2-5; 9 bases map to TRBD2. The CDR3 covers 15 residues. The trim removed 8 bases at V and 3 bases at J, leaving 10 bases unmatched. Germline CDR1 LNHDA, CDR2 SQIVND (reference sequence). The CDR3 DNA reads TGTGCCAGTCGACCCCTAGCGGGGAAGGAAGAGACCCAGTACTTC. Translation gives CASRPLAGKEETQYF.

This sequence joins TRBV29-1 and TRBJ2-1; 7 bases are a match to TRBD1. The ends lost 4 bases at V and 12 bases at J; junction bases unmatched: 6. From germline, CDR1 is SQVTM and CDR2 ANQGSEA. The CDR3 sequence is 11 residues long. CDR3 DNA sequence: TGCAGCGTTGGACAGGGCGTCGGGCAGTTCTTC. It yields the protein CSVGQGVGQFF.

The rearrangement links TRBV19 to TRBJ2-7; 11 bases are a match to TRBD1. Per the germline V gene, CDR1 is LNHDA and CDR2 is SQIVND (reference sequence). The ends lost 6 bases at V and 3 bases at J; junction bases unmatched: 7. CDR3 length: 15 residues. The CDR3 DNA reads TGTGCCAGTAGACCAACCGGGACAGGGGGCTACGAGCAGTACTTC. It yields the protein CASRPTGTGGYEQYF.

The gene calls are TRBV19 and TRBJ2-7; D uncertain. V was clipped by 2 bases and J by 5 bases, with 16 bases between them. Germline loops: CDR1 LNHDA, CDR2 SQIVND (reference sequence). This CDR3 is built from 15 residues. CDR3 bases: TGTGCCAGTAGTATATTAGGCGGCAATCTGGACGAGCAGTACTTC. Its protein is CASSILGGNLDEQYF.

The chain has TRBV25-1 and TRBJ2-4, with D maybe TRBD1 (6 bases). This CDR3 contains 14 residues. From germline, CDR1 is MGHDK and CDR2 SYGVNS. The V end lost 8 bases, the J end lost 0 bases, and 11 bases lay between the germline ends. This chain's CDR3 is CASSDSVAKNIQYF. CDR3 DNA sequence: TGTGCCAGCTCGGACAGCGTAGCCAAAAACATTCAGTACTTC.

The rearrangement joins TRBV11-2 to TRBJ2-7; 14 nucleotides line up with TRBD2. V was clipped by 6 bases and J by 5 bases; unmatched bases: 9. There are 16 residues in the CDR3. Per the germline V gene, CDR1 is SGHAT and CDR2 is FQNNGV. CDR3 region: CASRGLAGGTAHEQYF. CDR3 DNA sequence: TGTGCCAGCAGAGGACTAGCGGGAGGAACCGCCCACGAGCAGTACTTC.

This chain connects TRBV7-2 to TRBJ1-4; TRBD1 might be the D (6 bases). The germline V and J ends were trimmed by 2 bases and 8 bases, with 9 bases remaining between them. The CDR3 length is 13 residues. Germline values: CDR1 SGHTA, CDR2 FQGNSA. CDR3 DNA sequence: TGTGCCAGCAGCTTAAGGACAGCCGAAAAACTGTTTTTT. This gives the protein CASSLRTAEKLFF.

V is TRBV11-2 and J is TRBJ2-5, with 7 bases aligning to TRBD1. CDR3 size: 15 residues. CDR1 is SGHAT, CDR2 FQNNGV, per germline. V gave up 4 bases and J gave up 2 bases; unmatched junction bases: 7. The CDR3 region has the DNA TGTGCCAGCAGCTATGGACCGGGACAGCAAGAGACCCAGTACTTC. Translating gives CASSYGPGQQETQYF.

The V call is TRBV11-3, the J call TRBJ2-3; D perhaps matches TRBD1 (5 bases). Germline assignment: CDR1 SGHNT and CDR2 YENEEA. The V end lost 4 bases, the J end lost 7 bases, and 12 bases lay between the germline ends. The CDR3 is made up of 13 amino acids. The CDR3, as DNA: TGTGCCAGCAGCTCCAACCAGGGTAATACGCAGTATTTT. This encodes CASSSNQGNTQYF.

The CDR3 region is CASSVNSGRTTDTQYF. The CDR3 region has the DNA TGTGCCAGCAGTGTTAATAGCGGGAGGACCACAGATACGCAGTATTTT. This chain connects TRBV25-1 to TRBJ2-3, with 10 bases matching TRBD2. Germline values: CDR1 MGHDK, CDR2 SYGVNS. Trimming cost V 4 bases and J 2 bases; bases outside gene matches: 6. The CDR3 spans 16 residues.